Below are 16 T cell receptor beta chains sequenced from a single sample in a study of blood T cell repertoires in COVID-19. This table comes from immunoSEQ multiplex PCR, and its TCRdb copy is limited to in-frame clones, with some not included. The sample contains about 160,000 clones, 92% of which appear only once. The sequencing input was peripheral blood. Receptor source: a man in his thirties or forties with COVID-19, enrolled during active disease.

The chain recombines TRBV19 with TRBJ1-1, with D tentatively TRBD1 (6 bases). The CDR3 sequence is 12 residues long. Trimming shortened V by 1 base and J by 8 bases, and 8 bases separated the two germline ends. Germline lookup yields CDR1 LNHDA and CDR2 SQIVND (reference sequence). The CDR3, as DNA: TGTGCCAGTAGTATAGTTCAGGGGGAAGCTTTCTTT. Protein product: CASSIVQGEAFF.

The chain is built from TRBV7-2 and TRBJ2-7; TRBD2 might be the D (5 bases). The CDR3 spans 12 residues. V was shortened by 8 bases and J by 4 bases, with 12 bases between the two germline ends. Per germline, CDR1 SGHTA and CDR2 FQGNSA. CDR3 nucleotide sequence: TGTGCCAGCGCTAACGGGGTATACGAGCAGTACTTC. Translated, it gives CASANGVYEQYF.

The chain has TRBV7-9 and TRBJ1-1; D is perhaps TRBD1 (6 bases). Germline V CDR1 and CDR2: SEHNR, FQNEAQ (reference sequence). This CDR3 is built from 13 residues. With 4 bases removed from V and 4 bases from J, the gap between germline ends came to 10 bases. CDR3 DNA: TGTGCCAGCAGCTCCCAGGGGATCACTGAAGCTTTCTTT. Protein product: CASSSQGITEAFF.

The J gene is TRBJ1-2, the V gene TRBV4-2; TRBD1 aligns across 9 bases. In germline, CDR1 is LGHNA, CDR2 YNFKEQ. This CDR3 is 15 amino acids long. J gave up 5 bases and V 3 bases, and 7 bases lay outside the gene matches. In DNA, the CDR3 is TGTGCCAGCAGCCATGACCGGGACAGGGTGTATGGCTACACCTTC. This gives the protein CASSHDRDRVYGYTF.

The chain combines TRBV28 with TRBJ2-7; 9 bases line up with TRBD1. The CDR3 has 13 amino acids. Per the germline V gene, CDR1 is MDHEN and CDR2 is SYDVKM. The junction had 5 bases not matched to a gene; V was cut back by 8 bases and J by 3 bases. The CDR3 nucleotides are TGTGCCAGCGGACAGGGGCTGATCTACGAGCAGTACTTC. Its translation is CASGQGLIYEQYF.

The chain recombines TRBV2 with TRBJ1-5; maybe TRBD1 (6 bases). In germline, CDR1 is SNHLY, CDR2 FYNNEI. V lost 8 bases and J 4 bases, leaving 18 bases between the germline ends. The CDR3 totals 15 residues. As DNA, the CDR3 is TGTGCCAGCCGATCCCGGGACAACCCTAATCAGCCCCAGCATTTT. This translates into CASRSRDNPNQPQHF.

The chain has TRBV4-1 and TRBJ1-2; possible D gene TRBD1, 6 bases. Germline values: CDR1 MGHRA, CDR2 YSYEKL. V dropped 0 bases and J dropped 5 bases, with 13 bases sitting between them. CDR3 size: 15 residues. For the CDR3, the DNA is TGCGCCAGCAGCCAAGAGGGGGGGGCTCGTTATGGCTACACCTTC. This gives the protein CASSQEGGARYGYTF.

The gene calls are TRBV5-6 and TRBJ1-3; D unresolved. Per germline, CDR1 SGHDT and CDR2 YYEEEE. The V end lost 4 bases, the J end lost 0 bases, and 8 bases lay between the germline ends. The CDR3 is made up of 14 amino acids. Written as DNA, the CDR3 is TGTGCCAGCAGCGTGCCAGGCTCTGGAAACACCATATATTTT. It codes for CASSVPGSGNTIYF.

The chain couples TRBV6-1 to TRBJ1-1; D call uncertain. The V gene lost 1 base and the J gene lost 0 bases, with 9 bases spanning the gap. The length of the CDR3 is 15 residues. Germline values: CDR1 MNHNS, CDR2 SASEGT. CDR3 loop: CASSEGRRLNTEAFF. CDR3 nucleotides: TGTGCCAGCAGTGAAGGTCGGAGATTGAACACTGAAGCTTTCTTT.

The CDR3 nucleotides read TGTGCCAGCAGTTTCAGAGCGTCCGACGAGCAGTACTTC. As protein: CASSFRASDEQYF. The chain joins TRBV27 to TRBJ2-7; D is unresolved. In germline, CDR1 is MNHEY, CDR2 SMNVEV (reference sequence). CDR3 length: 13 amino acids. The V end lost 3 bases, the J end lost 5 bases, and 11 bases lay between the germline ends.

Details on this clone: At the DNA level, this CDR3 is encoded by other sequences in the same sample as well. The chain joins TRBV4-3 to TRBJ2-7; TRBD2 matches at 13 bases. Looked up from germline, CDR1 is LGHNA and CDR2 is YSLEER. This CDR3 comprises 15 residues. The trim removed 4 bases at V and 3 bases at J, leaving 3 bases unmatched. Here the CDR3 reads CASSRGLAGVYEQYF. Written as DNA, the CDR3 is TGCGCCAGCAGCCGAGGACTAGCGGGAGTCTACGAGCAGTACTTC.

The V call is TRBV18, the J call TRBJ2-1, with TRBD2 as a possible D gene (6 bases). The V end lost 5 bases, the J end lost 5 bases, and 16 bases lay between the germline ends. CDR1 KGHSH and CDR2 LQKENI come from the germline V gene. This CDR3 contains 15 residues. For the CDR3, the DNA is TGTGCCAGCTCAGCCCGCAGGCGGGGAGACAATGAGCAGTTCTTC. The encoded protein is CASSARRRGDNEQFF.

The chain joins TRBV27 to TRBJ1-6; TRBD1 might be the D (5 bases). The CDR3 has 14 amino acids. V lost 6 bases and J 8 bases, leaving 14 bases between the germline ends. Per germline, CDR1 MNHEY and CDR2 SMNVEV (reference sequence). The CDR3 bases are TGTGCCAGCAGGACAGCTCAAAGGGATTCACCCCTCCACTTT. Translating gives CASRTAQRDSPLHF.

The chain links TRBV2 to TRBJ1-5; 7 bases are a match to TRBD1. Trimming took 5 bases from V and 1 from J; bases not matched to a gene: 2. Germline CDR1 reads SNHLY; CDR2 reads FYNNEI. The CDR3 sequence is 14 residues long. The CDR3 nucleotides are TGTGCCAGCAGTTTACAGGGGAGCAATCAGCCCCAGCATTTT. Protein product: CASSLQGSNQPQHF.

The sample holds one count of this clone. The rearrangement links TRBV11-3 to TRBJ2-1, with D hard to call. The CDR3 extends over 12 amino acids. Trimming stripped 6 bases from V and 7 bases from J, with 10 bases between. The germline gives CDR1 SGHNT, CDR2 YENEEA. CDR3: CASSQSRNEQFF. In DNA, the CDR3 is TGTGCCAGCAGTCAGTCGCGGAATGAGCAGTTCTTC. The full variable domain, its missing parts supplied by reference TRBV11-3 and TRBJ2-1, is EAGVVQSPRYKIIEKKQPVAFWCNPISGHNTLYWYLQNLGQGPELLIRYENEEAVDDSQLPKDRFSAERLKGVDSTLKIQPAELGDSAVYLCASSQSRNEQFFGPGTRLTVL.

The chain links TRBV5-1 to TRBJ2-7; 9 bases fit TRBD1. With 4 bases clipped from V and 2 bases from J, the junction kept 7 bases outside the gene matches. The CDR3 runs 15 residues. Germline-derived CDR1 and CDR2 are SGHRS and YFSETQ. The CDR3 DNA reads TGCGCCAGCAGCCCCAGACAGGGGGGTACCTACGAGCAGTACTTC. Translation: CASSPRQGGTYEQYF. Looking up the rest from reference TRBV5-1 and TRBJ2-7 gives the full variable domain: KAGVTQTPRYLIKTRGQQVTLSCSPISGHRSVSWYQQTPGQGLQFLFEYFSETQRNKGNFPGRFSGRQFSNSRSEMNVSTLELGDSALYLCASSPRQGGTYEQYFGPGTRLTVT.